This TCR beta chain was sequenced for a study of T-cell memory formation after mild COVID-19. This CDR3 is 15 amino acids long. The germline V gene has CDR1 MGHDK and CDR2 SYGVNS. The germline V and J ends were trimmed by 1 base and 2 bases, with 12 bases remaining between them. 5'RACE, which relied on constant-segment primers, yielded TCR alpha and TCR beta cDNA libraries carrying sample barcodes and UMIs. In TCRdb, the 5' RACE reads were re-called with MiXCR into one record per CDR3 protein. The sample includes roughly 100,000 distinct CDR3 sequences, about 15% of them seen just once. The study's findings and limits: In second-wave clones peaking day 37, SARS-CoV-2 specificity remained unconfirmed. Researchers report contracting CD4+ clones mostly in CM and EM, with CD8+ clones in EMRA. Cross-reactive memory apparently joined, as some responding clones appeared in pre-infection memory.

Worth noting for this clonotype: No antigen is known for it.

V usage is TRBV25-1 and J usage is TRBJ2-7; D is unclear. The sequencing sample was made of PBMCs or a T cell subset sorted from them (not recorded which). This clonotype was sampled from a man between 18 and 35 years old who had mild COVID-19 (a few samples of this study predate the infection). Cell type and time point are not known. The CDR3, as DNA: TGTGCCAGCAGTGAATCCCCCCCGGCTCCCTACGAGCAGTACTTC. It yields the protein CASSESPPAPYEQYF.